Each of the 14 T cell receptor beta chains below was sequenced from the same sample in a study of molecular identifiers for immune sequencing clone quantification. A single record per CDR3 protein comes from TCRdb applying MiXCR to the PCR reads. The top ten clones hold approximately 0.84% of a sample with about 320,000 distinct CDR3 sequences, over 20% of them seen once. Sequencing input: naive CD8+ T cells from blood, with Jurkat cell RNA spiked in. The sample's subset: FACS-sorted CD8+CD4-CCR7+CD45RA+ naive T cells. The source of these receptors is a human donor in good health. Some libraries in this study had Jurkat cell RNA spiked in.

This rearrangement joins TRBV3-1 to TRBJ2-5; D gene ambiguous. Germline V gene data show CDR1 as LGHDT and CDR2 as YNNKEL (reference sequence). V was cut by 0 bases and J by 5 bases, with 16 bases left in between. There are 16 residues in the CDR3. CDR3 in amino acids: CASSQDALTIAETQYF. Here the CDR3 DNA reads TGTGCCAGCAGCCAAGACGCCCTCACTATCGCGGAGACCCAGTACTTC.

This clonotype was counted at least ten times. The rearrangement joins TRBV20-1 to TRBJ2-7; 12 bases align to TRBD2. Germline loops: CDR1 DFQATT, CDR2 SNEGSKA (reference sequence). The V gene end was trimmed by 2 bases and the J gene end by 0 bases; junction bases not matched to a gene: 8. The CDR3 covers 17 residues. The CDR3 is CSARQEGLAGPSYEQYF. As DNA, the CDR3 is TGCAGTGCTAGACAGGAGGGACTAGCGGGTCCCTCCTACGAGCAGTACTTC.

This clonotype has at least ten counts. The chain couples TRBV7-2 to TRBJ1-6; D gene ambiguous. Germline V gene data show CDR1 as SGHTA and CDR2 as FQGNSA. The V gene lost 1 base and the J gene lost 0 bases, with 7 bases spanning the gap. CDR3 length: 16 residues. CDR3: CASSLDRSSYNSPLHF. The CDR3, as DNA: TGTGCCAGCAGCTTAGACCGTAGCTCCTATAATTCACCCCTCCACTTT. Complete variable domain (other parts from reference TRBV7-2 and TRBJ1-6): GAGVSQSPSNKVTEKGKDVELRCDPISGHTALYWYRQSLGQGLEFLIYFQGNSAPDKSGLPSDRFSAERTGGSVSTLTIQRTQQEDSAVYLCASSLDRSSYNSPLHFGNGTRLTVT.

This clonotype has only a few counts. The chain recombines TRBV12-3 or TRBV12-4 with TRBJ2-3; tentatively, D is TRBD1 (6 bases). CDR3 size: 14 residues. V was cut by 7 bases and J by 4 bases, with 15 bases left in between. The CDR3 loop reads CASNLWQGSDTQYF. In nucleotides, the CDR3 is TGTGCCAGCAATTTGTGGCAGGGGTCAGATACGCAGTATTTT.

This clonotype was recorded at least ten times. J is TRBJ2-3 and V is TRBV28; tentative D call: TRBD2 (5 bases). Trimming shortened V by 2 bases and J by 2 bases, and 11 bases separated the two germline ends. The CDR3 is 15 amino acids. Germline-derived CDR1 and CDR2 are MDHEN and SYDVKM. DNA of the CDR3: TGTGCCAGCAGTTTAGGTGGGAGACCCACAGATACGCAGTATTTT. Its protein is CASSLGGRPTDTQYF. Complete variable domain (other parts from reference TRBV28 and TRBJ2-3): DVKVTQSSRYLVKRTGEKVFLECVQDMDHENMFWYRQDPGLGLRLIYFSYDVKMKEKGDIPEGYSVSREKKERFSLILESASTNQTSMYLCASSLGGRPTDTQYFGPGTRLTVL.

This clonotype was observed at least ten times. The chain employs TRBV28 and TRBJ2-1; 7 bases align to TRBD2. Germline V gene lookup returns CDR1 MDHEN and CDR2 SYDVKM. Trimming at V came to 2 bases and at J to 8 bases, leaving 9 bases not matched to a gene. The CDR3 has 15 residues. CDR3 in DNA: TGTGCCAGCAGTTTAAGCGGGATAAGTCCCGATGAGCAGTTCTTC. Its protein is CASSLSGISPDEQFF.

CDR3 sequence (DNA): TGCGCCAGCAGCCAGGTGACGGGTGACGATCAGCCCCAGCATTTT. The encoded protein is CASSQVTGDDQPQHF. V is TRBV4-1 and J is TRBJ1-5; unclear D gene. Trimming stripped 3 bases from V and 5 bases from J, with 14 bases between. Germline-derived CDR1 and CDR2 are MGHRA and YSYEKL. CDR3 length: 15 residues.

Remarks on this clonotype: A read error is possible here, since a much larger clone lies one base away. The V gene is TRBV30, the J gene TRBJ2-3; possible D gene TRBD2, 5 bases. This CDR3 region has 14 residues. In germline, CDR1 is GTSNPN, CDR2 SVGIG (reference sequence). The CDR3: CARRGHPVADTQYF. The CDR3 bases are TGTGCCCGGAGAGGGCATCCTGTGGCAGATACGCAGTATTTT.

Regarding this clonotype: This may be a read error: a much more frequent sequence differs by one nucleotide. The chain is built from TRBV28 and TRBJ2-1, with D perhaps being TRBD1 or TRBD2 (5 bases each). The CDR3 sequence is 12 residues long. The germline V gene encodes CDR1 MDHEN and CDR2 SYDVKM. CDR3: CAGSARDDEEFF. CDR3 DNA: TGTGCCGGCAGCGCCCGGGACGATGAGGAGTTCTTC.

This clonotype came up many times. The CDR3 is CASGLATYEQYF. CDR3 DNA sequence: TGTGCTAGTGGTCTAGCTACCTACGAGCAGTACTTC. The chain carries TRBV12-5 and TRBJ2-7; D is perhaps TRBD2 (5 bases). CDR3 size: 12 residues. V lost 5 bases and J lost 2, with 7 bases in between. From germline, CDR1 is LGHNT and CDR2 FRNRAP.

Comment on this clonotype: A much larger clone lies a single base off, so this may be a read error. The rearrangement links TRBV29-1 to TRBJ1-4; 7 bases line up with TRBD1. The germline gives CDR1 SQVTM, CDR2 ANQGSEA. J was trimmed by 10 bases and V by 1 base; bases with no gene match: 12. The CDR3 is 15 amino acids. The CDR3 loop reads CSVEVATGVYGKLFF. DNA of the CDR3: TGCAGCGTTGAAGTGGCAACAGGGGTGTATGGAAAACTGTTTTTT.

Comments on this clonotype: Given a much more abundant clone one base away, this may be a read error. No conserved phenylalanine or tryptophan ends this CDR3, so it is likely a read error. The CDR3 protein is CASSDGVGLRGYGYTS. Here the CDR3 DNA reads TGTGCCAGCAGTGATGGTGTGGGTTTACGTGGCTATGGCTACACCTCC. The chain carries TRBV2 and TRBJ1-2; D remains unclear. The CDR3 totals 16 residues. Germline V lookup: CDR1 SNHLY, CDR2 FYNNEI. Trimming stripped 3 bases from V and 4 bases from J, with 18 bases between.

This clonotype has at least ten counts. The CDR3 DNA is TGCGCCAGCAGAAACGGTGAAGGGGGCAATGAGCAGTTCTTC. Translation: CASRNGEGGNEQFF. The rearrangement uses TRBV4-1 and TRBJ2-1, with D possibly TRBD1 on 6 matching bases. Germline values: CDR1 MGHRA, CDR2 YSYEKL. Trimming removed 6 bases at V and 6 bases at J, with 15 bases between. There are 14 residues in the CDR3.

V gene TRBV7-3 combines with J gene TRBJ2-7, with D possibly TRBD1 on 5 matching bases. The length of the CDR3 is 12 residues. Per germline, CDR1 SGHTA and CDR2 FQGTGA. V lost 5 bases and J 6 bases, leaving 11 bases between the germline ends. The CDR3 loop reads CASSHPGSEQYF. The CDR3 DNA follows: TGTGCCAGCAGCCACCCAGGGTCCGAGCAGTACTTC.